A single sample gave rise to the 15 T cell receptor beta chains below, sequenced in a study of blood T cell repertoires in COVID-19. TCRdb keeps only in-frame clones here, not all; method: immunoSEQ multiplex PCR. Counted here are about 66,000 clones, approximately 91% occurring once; the ten biggest clones make up less than 9.5%. Material for sequencing was peripheral blood. These receptor sequences come from a human donor in a cohort sampled during active COVID-19.

The rearrangement joins TRBV19 to TRBJ1-6, with 12 bases that match TRBD1. The CDR3 extends over 15 amino acids. V shed 7 bases and J 8 bases; nucleotides not matched to a gene: 6. In germline, CDR1 is LNHDA, CDR2 SQIVND (reference sequence). The CDR3 sequence is CASTGTGGADSPLHF. As DNA, the CDR3 is TGTGCCAGTACAGGGACAGGGGGCGCCGATTCACCCCTCCACTTT.

The rearrangement links TRBV6-5 to TRBJ1-2; D is uncertain. V was cut by 2 bases and J by 8 bases, with 15 bases left in between. This CDR3 comprises 14 residues. Germline V CDR1 and CDR2: MNHEY, SVGAGI. The CDR3 sequence: CASSYRRAAGGYTF. The DNA for the CDR3 is TGTGCCAGCAGTTACAGGAGAGCGGCGGGGGGCTACACCTTC.

The chain is built from TRBV12-5 and TRBJ1-2; D is perhaps TRBD1 (5 bases). CDR3 length: 14 amino acids. Germline-derived CDR1 and CDR2 are LGHNT and FRNRAP. V was trimmed by 6 bases and J by 5 bases, leaving 16 bases between them. CDR3 loop: CASGGLQGRYGYTF. In DNA, the CDR3 is TGTGCTAGTGGAGGGCTTCAGGGTCGATATGGCTACACCTTC. Complete variable domain (other parts from reference TRBV12-5 and TRBJ1-2): DARVTQTPRHKVTEMGQEVTMRCQPILGHNTVFWYRQTMMQGLELLAYFRNRAPLDDSGMPKDRFSAEMPDATLATLKIQPSEPRDSAVYFCASGGLQGRYGYTFGSGTRLTVV.

This clone showed up just a few times. The V and J genes are TRBV27 and TRBJ2-1, with TRBD2 identical over 11 bases. This CDR3 is built from 16 residues. Trimming at V came to 5 bases and at J to 6 bases, leaving 9 bases not matched to a gene. CDR1 is MNHEY, CDR2 SMNVEV, per germline (reference sequence). CDR3 residues: CASSLTLAGGINEQFF. The CDR3 bases are TGTGCCAGCAGTCTCACCCTAGCGGGAGGTATCAATGAGCAGTTCTTC.

The chain uses TRBV7-3 and TRBJ2-1; the match to TRBD2 covers 11 bases. The V segment lost 5 bases and the J segment 7 bases; nucleotides outside the gene matches: 4. Germline values: CDR1 SGHTA, CDR2 FQGTGA. This CDR3 comprises 14 residues. Here the CDR3 reads CASSLAGGENEQFF. The CDR3 region has the DNA TGTGCCAGCAGCCTAGCGGGAGGAGAGAATGAGCAGTTCTTC.

The chain joins TRBV6-6 to TRBJ1-1; a weak D match, TRBD1 (5 bases). This CDR3 region has 13 residues. V lost 7 bases and J lost 5, with 14 bases in between. Germline lookup yields CDR1 MNHNY and CDR2 SVGAGI (reference sequence). The CDR3 is CASTEEGWTEAFF. CDR3 sequence (DNA): TGTGCCAGCACTGAGGAGGGGTGGACTGAAGCTTTCTTT.

The V call is TRBV30, the J call TRBJ2-5; D perhaps matches TRBD2 (7 bases). The CDR3 contains 12 residues. In germline, CDR1 is GTSNPN, CDR2 SVGIG (reference sequence). V was pared by 5 bases and J by 5 bases, with 12 bases between. The CDR3 nucleotides are TGTGCCTGGGGGCGGGGGCGGGAGACCCAGTACTTC. Translating it yields CAWGRGRETQYF.

V is TRBV19 and J is TRBJ1-2; TRBD1 agrees at 8 bases. CDR1 is LNHDA, CDR2 SQIVND, per germline (reference sequence). The V segment lost 1 base and the J segment 2 bases; nucleotides outside the gene matches: 6. The CDR3 contains 16 residues. CDR3 DNA: TGTGCCAGTAGTATAGCTCCGGGACAGGCCAACTATGGCTACACCTTC. It yields the protein CASSIAPGQANYGYTF.

This rearrangement joins TRBV5-4 to TRBJ1-2; the D gene is possibly TRBD1 (6 bases). The CDR3 extends over 15 amino acids. From germline, CDR1 is SGHNT and CDR2 YYREEE (reference sequence). Trimming took 0 bases from V and 1 from J, leaving 10 bases between them. CDR3: CASSLGGGGNYGYTF. CDR3 in DNA: TGTGCCAGCAGCTTGGGGGGGGGCGGTAACTATGGCTACACCTTC. The whole variable domain, filled in from reference TRBV5-4 and TRBJ1-2, reads ETGVTQSPTHLIKTRGQQVTLRCSSQSGHNTVSWYQQALGQGPQFIFQYYREEENGRGNFPPRFSGLQFPNYSSELNVNALELDDSALYLCASSLGGGGNYGYTFGSGTRLTVV.

This clone was seen just once. The chain links TRBV29-1 to TRBJ2-7, with 9 bases that match TRBD1. The V gene end was trimmed by 1 base and the J gene end by 5 bases; junction bases not matched to a gene: 6. Germline loops: CDR1 SQVTM, CDR2 ANQGSEA. CDR3 size: 14 residues. CDR3 residues: CSVEAGQGFDEQYF. CDR3 bases: TGCAGCGTTGAAGCGGGACAGGGTTTCGACGAGCAGTACTTC.

The chain uses TRBV5-1 and TRBJ1-1; 7 positions agree with TRBD1. CDR3 length: 18 residues. CDR1 is SGHRS and CDR2 is YFSETQ in the germline V gene. With V trimmed by 1 base and J by 2 bases, 14 bases remained unmatched. The CDR3 nucleotides are TGCGCCAGCAGCTTGTTAGTACGGGACAGAACCACAAACACTGAAGCTTTCTTT. Protein: CASSLLVRDRTTNTEAFF.

The V gene is TRBV6-2 or TRBV6-3, the J gene TRBJ1-2, with D tentatively TRBD1 (5 bases). In germline, CDR1 is MNHEY, CDR2 SVGEGT. Between the trimmed V and J ends, which lost 2 bases and 7 bases, there was a span of 11 bases. This CDR3 is built from 13 residues. The CDR3 region is CASSYGGRGGYTF. DNA of the CDR3: TGTGCCAGCAGTTACGGGGGGAGAGGTGGCTACACCTTC.

This clone was recorded once. V gene TRBV20-1 combines with J gene TRBJ1-2, with D perhaps TRBD1 (5 bases). Trimming pared 6 bases from V and 2 bases from J, leaving 16 bases between. Germline V gene data show CDR1 as DFQATT and CDR2 as SNEGSKA (reference sequence). CDR3 length: 14 residues. The CDR3 here is CSASQGVENYGYTF. The DNA of the CDR3 is TGCAGTGCCAGTCAAGGGGTTGAAAACTATGGCTACACCTTC.

V is TRBV18 and J is TRBJ1-1; D is unresolved. Deletions cut 1 base from V and 4 bases from J, with 10 bases between. CDR3 length equals 14 residues. CDR1 and CDR2 (germline): KGHSH, LQKENI. The CDR3 sequence: CASSPRSELTEAFF. In DNA form, the CDR3 reads TGTGCCAGCTCACCACGGAGTGAGCTCACTGAAGCTTTCTTT.

The chain uses TRBV10-3 and TRBJ2-7; 9 bases map to TRBD1. Germline CDR1 is ENHRY and CDR2 is SYGVKD. V was clipped by 5 bases and J by 6 bases; unmatched bases: 5. CDR3 length: 13 residues. As DNA, the CDR3 is TGTGCCATCAGTCGGACAGGGGCCTTCGAGCAGTACTTC. This gives the protein CAISRTGAFEQYF.